Listed here are 11 T cell receptor beta chains from one sample, sequenced in a study of OX40 agonist ivuxolimab in advanced cancers. Data came from immunoSEQ multiplex PCR; TCRdb stores just in-frame clones and leaves some out. The data show about 74,000 clones, about 86% seen once. Sequences were derived from CD4+ or CD8+ T cells sorted from blood, sampled in a trial of the OX40 agonist ivuxolimab. These receptors were obtained from an adult with an advanced solid tumor such as melanoma, head and neck, liver or kidney cancer.

The chain is built from TRBV28 and TRBJ2-5; no reliable D call. V was trimmed by 3 bases and J by 2 bases, leaving 10 bases between them. Germline loops: CDR1 MDHEN, CDR2 SYDVKM. The CDR3 has 14 residues. CDR3 nucleotides: TGTGCCAGCAGTTTTTTTAGTACGCAAGAGACCCAGTACTTC. It translates to CASSFFSTQETQYF.

This chain links TRBV27 with TRBJ2-3, with TRBD2 matching 13 bases. V shed 5 bases, J shed 9 bases, and the junction held 11 bases outside the gene matches. This CDR3 spans 16 amino acids. Germline V gene data show CDR1 as MNHEY and CDR2 as SMNVEV (reference sequence). Written as DNA, the CDR3 is TGTGCCAGCAGTAAGACTAGCGGGGGGTCAGGTCGGACGCAGTATTTT. It encodes CASSKTSGGSGRTQYF.

This sequence joins TRBV28 and TRBJ2-7, with TRBD1 identical over 9 bases. V shed 5 bases and J 1 base; nucleotides not matched to a gene: 3. The germline CDR1 and CDR2 sequences are MDHEN and SYDVKM. The CDR3 consists of 14 residues. In DNA form, the CDR3 reads TGTGCCAGCAGTCAGACAGGGGGTTCCTACGAGCAGTACGTC. Translating it yields CASSQTGGSYEQYV.

The chain combines TRBV7-6 with TRBJ1-5, with TRBD1 as a possible D gene (5 bases). The germline CDR1 and CDR2 sequences are SGHVS and FNYEAQ. The CDR3 loop spans 14 amino acids. V was cut by 3 bases and J by 3 bases, with 9 bases left in between. Here the CDR3 reads CASSFGGYNQPQHF. DNA for the CDR3: TGTGCCAGCAGCTTCGGGGGGTACAATCAGCCCCAGCATTTT.

This clone appeared a few times. The V and J genes are TRBV6-4 and TRBJ2-6, with a tentative D call TRBD2 (5 bases). V gave up 6 bases and J gave up 0 bases, with 9 bases separating them. CDR3 length: 15 residues. The V gene's germline CDR1 is MRHNA and CDR2 SNTAGT. CDR3 DNA sequence: TGTGCCAGCAGCCCAAGCGGCTCTGGGGCCAACGTCCTGACTTTC. This gives the protein CASSPSGSGANVLTF.

V usage is TRBV6-4 and J usage is TRBJ2-1, with TRBD2 matching over 12 bases. V lost 6 bases to trimming and J lost 4 bases; unmatched junction nucleotides: 7. The CDR3 totals 16 residues. Germline CDR1 MRHNA, CDR2 SNTAGT. As DNA, the CDR3 is TGTGCCAGCAGCTCGACAGGACTAGCGGGGTACAATGAGCAGTTCTTC. Translating gives CASSSTGLAGYNEQFF.

The J gene is TRBJ2-3, the V gene TRBV13; D remains unclear. The germline V and J ends were trimmed by 5 bases and 1 base, with 10 bases remaining between them. The CDR3 totals 14 residues. CDR1 PRHDT and CDR2 FYEKMQ come from the germline V gene (reference sequence). CDR3 coding DNA: TGTGCCAGCAGCACCGTCTCGGGCACAGATACGCAGTATTTT. The encoded protein is CASSTVSGTDTQYF.

This sequence joins TRBV6-5 and TRBJ2-5, with D possibly matching TRBD2 (5 bases). This CDR3 comprises 13 residues. Germline V gene data show CDR1 as MNHEY and CDR2 as SVGAGI. V gave up 7 bases and J gave up 4 bases, with 13 bases separating them. The CDR3 reads CASKDFKGETQYF. The CDR3 nucleotides read TGTGCCAGCAAGGACTTCAAGGGAGAGACCCAGTACTTC.

This clone was seen a single time. This chain joins TRBV25-1 and TRBJ2-3; TRBD2 matches at 7 bases. This CDR3 spans 15 amino acids. Trimming at V came to 4 bases and at J to 0 bases, leaving 4 bases not matched to a gene. Germline CDR1 is MGHDK and CDR2 is SYGVNS. The CDR3 nucleotides are TGTGCCAGCAGTGTGAGGCGGGGGAGCACAGATACGCAGTATTTT. This translates into CASSVRRGSTDTQYF.

This clone was seen just once. V gene TRBV7-9 combines with J gene TRBJ2-2; D unresolved. CDR1 is SEHNR, CDR2 FQNEAQ, per germline (reference sequence). Trimming left V 5 bases short and J 1 base short, with 5 bases between. The length of the CDR3 is 13 residues. The CDR3 protein is CASSTENTGELFF. The CDR3 bases are TGTGCCAGCAGCACTGAGAACACCGGGGAGCTGTTTTTT.

The chain joins TRBV4-3 to TRBJ2-1; D is undetermined. The germline V gene has CDR1 LGHNA and CDR2 YSLEER. CDR3 size: 16 residues. The V end was cut by 1 base, the J end by 10 bases, with 20 bases between. The CDR3 DNA reads TGCGCCAGCAGCCAAGGCGGTAACCTGTTGGTCAACGAGCAGTTCTTC. As protein: CASSQGGNLLVNEQFF.